This entry is about one T cell receptor (beta chain). TCRdb's copy holds only in-frame clones and misses some; the assay was immunoSEQ multiplex PCR. The sample includes 300,000 to 400,000 clones, 87% of them seen just once. The data belong to a study of blood T cell repertoires in COVID-19. Recovery meant two consecutive negative NP/OP PCR tests, professional clearance, or resolved symptoms. With V trimmed by 1 base and J by 6 bases, 11 bases remained unmatched. The CDR3 is 18 residues long. Germline V gene sequence: CDR1 MNHNS, CDR2 SASEGT. The rearrangement uses TRBV6-1 and TRBJ2-1; 11 nucleotides line up with TRBD2. This clonotype originated in a woman under 40 who had recovered from COVID-19. The sequenced sample was PBMCs or T cells enriched from blood (not recorded which). The CDR3 reads CASSEVAGLAGGGNEQFF. The CDR3 DNA sequence: TGTGCCAGCAGTGAAGTGGCGGGGCTAGCGGGGGGCGGCAATGAGCAGTTCTTC.